One and the same sample provided the 3 T cell receptor beta chains below, sequenced in a study of cytomegalovirus exposure and HLA in healthy donors. Primers included in the PCR were 60 Vbeta and 13 Jbeta primers. The repertoire was sequenced with immunoSEQ multiplex PCR; TCRdb's copy has only in-frame clones and lacks some. This sample yields about 130,000 clones, of which around 80% are seen a single time; 6.5% belongs to the top ten. Sequencing was carried out using PBMCs. Receptor source: a man in his forties in good health and CMV-seropositive.

The DNA of the CDR3 is TGTGCCAGTTCTGACAGGGGCTATGGCTACACCTTC. Its protein is CASSDRGYGYTF. J is TRBJ1-2 and V is TRBV19; 8 nucleotides match TRBD1. Germline assignment: CDR1 LNHDA and CDR2 SQIVND (reference sequence). After removal of 8 bases from V and 4 bases from J, the junction contained 3 bases not matched to a gene. This CDR3 contains 12 residues. Filled out from reference TRBV19 and TRBJ1-2, the complete variable domain reads DGGITQSPKYLFRKEGQNVTLSCEQNLNHDAMYWYRQDPGQGLRLIYYSQIVNDFQKGDIAEGYSVSREKKESFPLTVTSAQKNPTAFYLCASSDRGYGYTFGSGTRLTVV.

The CDR3 DNA sequence: TGCGCCAGCAGCCTGGAAGGACAGGGATTGAACACTGAAGCTTTCTTT. This codes for CASSLEGQGLNTEAFF. J is TRBJ1-1 and V is TRBV5-1, with 8 bases identical to TRBD1. Germline V gene lookup returns CDR1 SGHRS and CDR2 YFSETQ. CDR3 size: 16 residues. The J segment lost 0 bases and the V segment lost 4 bases, leaving 8 bases of the junction unmatched.

The chain links TRBV28 to TRBJ1-4; TRBD1 matches at 9 bases. The CDR3 loop spans 16 amino acids. Germline V gives CDR1 MDHEN, CDR2 SYDVKM. The trim removed 6 bases at V and 0 bases at J, leaving 5 bases unmatched. Written as DNA, the CDR3 is TGTGCCAGCAGCGGGACAGGGAGTCCAACTAATGAAAAACTGTTTTTT. Protein product: CASSGTGSPTNEKLFF.